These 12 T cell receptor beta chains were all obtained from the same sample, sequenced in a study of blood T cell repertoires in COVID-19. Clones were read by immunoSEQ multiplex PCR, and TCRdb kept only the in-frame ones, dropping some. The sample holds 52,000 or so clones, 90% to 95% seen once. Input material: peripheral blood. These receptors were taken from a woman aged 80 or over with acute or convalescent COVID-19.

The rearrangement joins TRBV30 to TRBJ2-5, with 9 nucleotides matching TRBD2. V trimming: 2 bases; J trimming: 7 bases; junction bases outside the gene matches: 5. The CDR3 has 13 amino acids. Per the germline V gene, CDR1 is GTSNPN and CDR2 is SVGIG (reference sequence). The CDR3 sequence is CAWSLSGRVTQYF. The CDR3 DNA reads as TGTGCCTGGAGTCTTAGCGGGAGAGTGACCCAGTACTTC. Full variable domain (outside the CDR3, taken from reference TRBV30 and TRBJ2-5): SQTIHQWPATLVQPVGSPLSLECTVEGTSNPNLYWYRQAAGRGLQLLFYSVGIGQISSEVPQNLSASRPQDRQFILSSKKLLLSDSGFYLCAWSLSGRVTQYFGPGTRLLVL.

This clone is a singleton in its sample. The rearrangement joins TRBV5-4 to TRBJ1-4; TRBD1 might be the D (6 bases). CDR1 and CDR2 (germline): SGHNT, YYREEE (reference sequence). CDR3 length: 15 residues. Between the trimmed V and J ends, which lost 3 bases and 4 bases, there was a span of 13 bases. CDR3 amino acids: CASSSSGVGNEKLFF. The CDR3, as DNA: TGTGCCAGCAGCTCGTCAGGGGTCGGTAATGAAAAACTGTTTTTT.

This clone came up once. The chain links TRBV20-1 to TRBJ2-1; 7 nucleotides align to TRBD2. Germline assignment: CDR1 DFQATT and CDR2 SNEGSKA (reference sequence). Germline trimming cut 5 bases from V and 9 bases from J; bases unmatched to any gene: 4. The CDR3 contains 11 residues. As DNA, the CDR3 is TGCAGTGCTCAAACTAGCGCTGAGCAGTTCTTC. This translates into CSAQTSAEQFF.

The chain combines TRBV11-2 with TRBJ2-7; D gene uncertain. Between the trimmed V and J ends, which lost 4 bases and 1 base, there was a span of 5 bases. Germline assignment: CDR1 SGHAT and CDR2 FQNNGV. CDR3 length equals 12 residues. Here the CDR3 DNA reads TGTGCCAGCAGCTCTAGATCCTACGAGCAGTACTTC. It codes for CASSSRSYEQYF. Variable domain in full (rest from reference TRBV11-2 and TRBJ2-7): EAGVAQSPRYKIIEKRQSVAFWCNPISGHATLYWYQQILGQGPKLLIQFQNNGVVDDSQLPKDRFSAERLKGVDSTLKIQPAKLEDSAVYLCASSSRSYEQYFGPGTRLTVT.

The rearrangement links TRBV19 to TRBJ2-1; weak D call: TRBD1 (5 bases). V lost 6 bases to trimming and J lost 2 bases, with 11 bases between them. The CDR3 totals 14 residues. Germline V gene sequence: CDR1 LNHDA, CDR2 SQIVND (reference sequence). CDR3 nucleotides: TGTGCCAGTAGCCACAGGCCTGCCTACAATGAGCAGTTCTTC. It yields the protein CASSHRPAYNEQFF.

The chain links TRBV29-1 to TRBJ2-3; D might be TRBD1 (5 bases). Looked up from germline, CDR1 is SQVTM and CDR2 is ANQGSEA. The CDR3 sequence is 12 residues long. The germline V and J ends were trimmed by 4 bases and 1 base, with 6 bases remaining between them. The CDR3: CSVVQGTDTQYF. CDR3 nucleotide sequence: TGCAGCGTTGTACAGGGCACAGATACGCAGTATTTT.

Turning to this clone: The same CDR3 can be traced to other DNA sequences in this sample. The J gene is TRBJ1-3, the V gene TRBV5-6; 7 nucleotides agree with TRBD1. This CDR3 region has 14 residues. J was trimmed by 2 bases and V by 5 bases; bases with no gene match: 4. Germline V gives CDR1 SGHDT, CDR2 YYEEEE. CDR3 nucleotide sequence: TGTGCCAGCAGTTCCACAGGGGCTGGAAACACCATATATTTT. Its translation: CASSSTGAGNTIYF. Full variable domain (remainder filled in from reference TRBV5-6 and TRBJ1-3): DAGVTQSPTHLIKTRGQQVTLRCSPKSGHDTVSWYQQALGQGPQFIFQYYEEEERQRGNFPDRFSGHQFPNYSSELNVNALLLGDSALYLCASSSTGAGNTIYFGEGSWLTVV.

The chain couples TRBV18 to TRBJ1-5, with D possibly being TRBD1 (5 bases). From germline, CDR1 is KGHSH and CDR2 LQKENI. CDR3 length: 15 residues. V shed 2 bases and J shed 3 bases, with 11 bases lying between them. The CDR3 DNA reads TGTGCCAGCTCACCATCGCCAGGGCTCAATCAGCCCCAGCATTTT. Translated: CASSPSPGLNQPQHF. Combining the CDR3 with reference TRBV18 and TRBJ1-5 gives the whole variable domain NAGVMQNPRHLVRRRGQEARLRCSPMKGHSHVYWYRQLPEEGLKFMVYLQKENIIDESGMPKERFSAEFPKEGPSILRIQQVVRGDSAAYFCASSPSPGLNQPQHFGDGTRLSIL.

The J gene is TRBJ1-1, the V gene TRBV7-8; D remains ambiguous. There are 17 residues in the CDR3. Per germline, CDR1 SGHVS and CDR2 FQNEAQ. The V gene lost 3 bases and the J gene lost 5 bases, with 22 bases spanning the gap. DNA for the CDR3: TGTGCCAGCAGCTTGAACCATGCCGGGAGGCTGGGGACTGAAGCTTTCTTT. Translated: CASSLNHAGRLGTEAFF.

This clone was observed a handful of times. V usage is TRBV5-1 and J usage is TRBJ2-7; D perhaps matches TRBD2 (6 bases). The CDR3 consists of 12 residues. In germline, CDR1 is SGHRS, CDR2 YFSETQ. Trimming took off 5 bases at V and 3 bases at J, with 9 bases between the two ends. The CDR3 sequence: CASRASDYEQYF. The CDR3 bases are TGCGCCAGCAGAGCTAGCGACTACGAGCAGTACTTC.

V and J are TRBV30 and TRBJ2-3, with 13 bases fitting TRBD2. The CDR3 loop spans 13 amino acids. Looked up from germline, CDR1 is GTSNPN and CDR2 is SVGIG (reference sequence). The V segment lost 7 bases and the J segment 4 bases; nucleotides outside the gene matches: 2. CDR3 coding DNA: TGTGCCTTAGGACTAGCGGGGGCAGATACGCAGTATTTT. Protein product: CALGLAGADTQYF.

In DNA, the CDR3 is TGTGCCAGCGGGAGGAACAATGAGCAGTTCTTC. Translating gives CASGRNNEQFF. V and J are TRBV3-1 (or the pseudogene TRBV3-2) and TRBJ2-1; D perhaps matches TRBD2 (6 bases). Germline V gene sequence: CDR1 LGHDT, CDR2 YNNKEL (reference sequence). The ends were cut back, 8 bases at V and 5 bases at J, with 7 bases in the middle. The length of the CDR3 is 11 residues.